This T cell receptor (beta chain) derives from a study of T-cell reconstitution after alpha-beta-depleted transplantation in children. The library targeted TCRbeta and was prepared with unique molecular identifiers. TCRdb analysed the PCR reads with MiXCR anew, one entry per CDR3 protein. The table includes 300,000 to 350,000 distinct CDR3 sequences, about 16% detected once. The CDR3 totals 17 residues. Trimming took 5 bases from V and 0 from J; bases not matched to a gene: 8. The sequencing used PBMCs, mostly from graft donor cells, collected 360 days after TCRalphabeta/CD19-depleted stem cell transplant. The rearrangement links TRBV12-3 or TRBV12-4 to TRBJ2-2, with 8 bases fitting TRBD2. The TCR was taken from a male patient under 10 years old who had a stem cell transplant for acute lymphoblastic leukemia, so the T cells may come from the graft donor. CDR3 in amino acids: CASSQYGLAANTGELFF. CDR3 sequence (DNA): TGTGCCAGCAGTCAATACGGACTAGCCGCGAACACCGGGGAGCTGTTTTTT.